Each of the 21 T cell receptor beta chains below was sequenced from the same sample in a study of cytomegalovirus exposure and HLA in healthy donors. Profiling relied on immunoSEQ multiplex PCR, and the TCRdb table lists in-frame clones only, not all of them. The sample lists around 99,000 clones; around nine tenths were seen once. Specimen: PBMCs. Receptor source: a woman under 30 in good health and CMV-seronegative.

The chain carries TRBV28 and TRBJ2-1, with 8 bases lining up with TRBD2. The CDR3 has 15 amino acids. Losses at the gene ends were 7 bases for V and 8 bases for J; bases not matched to a gene: 13. CDR1 and CDR2 (germline): MDHEN, SYDVKM. The CDR3: CASTPPYGRGYEQFF. For the CDR3, the DNA is TGTGCCAGCACTCCCCCTTACGGGAGGGGATATGAGCAGTTCTTC.

This rearrangement joins TRBV4-3 to TRBJ1-1; D unresolved. Germline CDR1 and CDR2: LGHNA and YSLEER. With 1 base removed from V and 1 base from J, the gap between germline ends came to 10 bases. The CDR3 totals 15 residues. The CDR3 spells CASSQGVRSNTEAFF. The CDR3 region has the DNA TGCGCCAGCAGCCAAGGAGTTCGCTCGAACACTGAAGCTTTCTTT.

V gene TRBV11-2 combines with J gene TRBJ2-7; 10 bases are a match to TRBD1. CDR1 is SGHAT and CDR2 is FQNNGV in the germline V gene. Losses at the gene ends were 5 bases for V and 2 bases for J; bases not matched to a gene: 3. The CDR3 is made up of 14 amino acids. In DNA form, the CDR3 reads TGTGCCAGCAGCACCGGACAGGGGGCCTACGAGCAGTACTTC. This translates into CASSTGQGAYEQYF.

The genes are TRBV27 and TRBJ2-2; the D gene is possibly TRBD2 (6 bases). The CDR3 consists of 16 residues. Germline CDR1 reads MNHEY; CDR2 reads SMNVEV (reference sequence). Trimming left V 2 bases short and J 1 base short, with 11 bases between. The CDR3 reads CASSLRDSVNTGELFF. For the CDR3, the DNA is TGTGCCAGCAGTTTACGGGACTCCGTGAACACCGGGGAGCTGTTTTTT.

The rearrangement joins TRBV4-2 to TRBJ2-2; 8 bases map to TRBD1. V lost 1 base to trimming and J lost 0 bases; unmatched junction nucleotides: 10. There are 19 residues in the CDR3. Per germline, CDR1 LGHNA and CDR2 YNFKEQ. Here the CDR3 reads CASSQGRTGHRANTGELFF. The CDR3 DNA sequence: TGTGCCAGCAGCCAAGGGAGGACAGGGCATCGGGCGAACACCGGGGAGCTGTTTTTT.

The rearrangement uses TRBV7-2 and TRBJ1-1; the match to TRBD1 covers 7 bases. Unmatched junction bases numbered 10, after V lost 5 bases and J lost 1 base. Germline CDR1 and CDR2: SGHTA and FQGNSA. The CDR3 has 16 residues. The CDR3 sequence is CASSHLPGQTNTEAFF. In nucleotides, the CDR3 is TGTGCCAGCAGCCACCTCCCGGGACAGACGAACACTGAAGCTTTCTTT. The entire variable domain, with the rest obtained from reference TRBV7-2 and TRBJ1-1, is as follows: GAGVSQSPSNKVTEKGKDVELRCDPISGHTALYWYRQSLGQGLEFLIYFQGNSAPDKSGLPSDRFSAERTGGSVSTLTIQRTQQEDSAVYLCASSHLPGQTNTEAFFGQGTRLTVV.

Only one count was recorded for this clone. J is TRBJ2-1 and V is TRBV7-2; 15 nucleotides agree with TRBD2. Trimming at V came to 6 bases and at J to 8 bases, leaving 11 bases not matched to a gene. The CDR3 runs 17 residues. Germline CDR1 and CDR2: SGHTA and FQGNSA. The CDR3 DNA reads TGTGCCAGCAGTCCCCCCGGACTAGCGGGGGGGCTCGATGAGCAGTTCTTC. Its protein is CASSPPGLAGGLDEQFF. Full variable domain (remainder filled in from reference TRBV7-2 and TRBJ2-1): GAGVSQSPSNKVTEKGKDVELRCDPISGHTALYWYRQSLGQGLEFLIYFQGNSAPDKSGLPSDRFSAERTGGSVSTLTIQRTQQEDSAVYLCASSPPGLAGGLDEQFFGPGTRLTVL.

V usage is TRBV6-5 and J usage is TRBJ2-1, with D possibly matching TRBD2 (6 bases). V gave up 2 bases and J gave up 0 bases, with 11 bases separating them. CDR1 and CDR2 from the germline V gene are MNHEY and SVGAGI. The CDR3 has 16 amino acids. CDR3 DNA: TGTGCCAGCAGTTACACTGACGGGAGCTCCTACAATGAGCAGTTCTTC. It is translated as CASSYTDGSSYNEQFF.

This chain uses TRBV5-6 with TRBJ2-1; weak D call: TRBD2 (6 bases). Germline loops: CDR1 SGHDT, CDR2 YYEEEE. With 0 bases removed from V and 0 bases from J, the gap between germline ends came to 10 bases. The CDR3 has 16 residues. Here the CDR3 DNA reads TGTGCCAGCAGCTTGGTGGTCGGGAGCTCCTACAATGAGCAGTTCTTC. Amino acid sequence: CASSLVVGSSYNEQFF.

The chain has TRBV19 and TRBJ2-1, with 8 bases lining up with TRBD1. CDR3 length equals 16 residues. Germline CDR1 reads LNHDA; CDR2 reads SQIVND (reference sequence). J was trimmed by 2 bases and V by 5 bases; bases with no gene match: 8. CDR3 sequence: CASSERDRPPYNEQFF. The CDR3 coding sequence is TGTGCCAGTAGTGAACGGGACAGGCCCCCCTACAATGAGCAGTTCTTC.

The rearrangement joins TRBV28 to TRBJ1-1; the match to TRBD1 covers 7 bases. Germline V CDR1 and CDR2: MDHEN, SYDVKM. After removal of 5 bases from V and 3 bases from J, the junction contained 6 bases not matched to a gene. The CDR3 covers 14 residues. CDR3 in DNA: TGTGCCAGCAGTCCAAACCAGGGGGACACTGAAGCTTTCTTT. It is translated as CASSPNQGDTEAFF.

The chain employs TRBV6-1 and TRBJ1-6, with a possible D match to TRBD1 (5 bases). There are 14 residues in the CDR3. Germline loops: CDR1 MNHNS, CDR2 SASEGT. Between the trimmed V and J ends, which lost 6 bases and 3 bases, there was a span of 9 bases. The CDR3 loop is CASRKTDYNSPLHF. CDR3 nucleotides: TGTGCCAGCAGAAAGACAGACTATAATTCACCCCTCCACTTT.

The gene calls are TRBV10-3 and TRBJ2-1; 12 bases map to TRBD2. J gave up 6 bases and V 4 bases, and 4 bases lay outside the gene matches. The germline V gene has CDR1 ENHRY and CDR2 SYGVKD. This CDR3 spans 15 amino acids. In DNA, the CDR3 is TGTGCCATCAGTGGGGGGACTAGCGGGCGCAATGAGCAGTTCTTC. This sequence encodes CAISGGTSGRNEQFF.

The chain is built from TRBV21-1 and TRBJ2-4; the D call in the table, TRBD1, was not verified against the DNA. TRBV21-1 is termed a pseudogene. This CDR3 region has 16 residues. The CDR3 sequence is CASSKVRGEAKNIQYF. The DNA for the CDR3 is TGTGCCAGCAGCAAAGTCAGGGGCGAGGCCAAAAACATTCAGTACTTC.

The chain employs TRBV28 and TRBJ1-2, with D possibly matching TRBD1 (6 bases). There are 14 residues in the CDR3. V lost 3 bases, J lost 2 bases, and 10 bases lay in between. Germline lookup yields CDR1 MDHEN and CDR2 SYDVKM. CDR3 amino acids: CASSFSGQNYGYTF. For the CDR3, the DNA is TGTGCCAGCAGTTTCTCCGGACAGAACTATGGCTACACCTTC.

The CDR3 sequence is CASKTGTGSEAFF. The CDR3 nucleotides read TGTGCCAGCAAAACCGGGACAGGGAGTGAAGCTTTCTTT. The genes are TRBV6-5 and TRBJ1-1, with 9 bases that match TRBD1. CDR1 is MNHEY and CDR2 is SVGAGI in the germline V gene. This CDR3 spans 13 amino acids. The trim removed 7 bases at V and 7 bases at J, leaving 7 bases unmatched.

The J gene is TRBJ1-2, the V gene TRBV7-9, with D possibly matching TRBD1 (6 bases). Trimming removed 6 bases at V and 3 bases at J, with 17 bases between. The length of the CDR3 is 15 residues. The V gene's germline CDR1 is SEHNR and CDR2 FQNEAQ (reference sequence). CDR3 nucleotide sequence: TGTGCCAGCAGTCCCCGACAGGACGCGGACTATGGCTACACCTTC. It codes for CASSPRQDADYGYTF. Full variable domain (outside the CDR3, taken from reference TRBV7-9 and TRBJ1-2): DTGVSQNPRHKITKRGQNVTFRCDPISEHNRLYWYRQTLGQGPEFLTYFQNEAQLEKSRLLSDRFSAERPKGSFSTLEIQRTEQGDSAMYLCASSPRQDADYGYTFGSGTRLTVV.

The V call is TRBV19, the J call TRBJ2-4, with D possibly matching TRBD2 (6 bases). The germline V and J ends were trimmed by 5 bases and 0 bases, with 17 bases remaining between them. The CDR3 has 17 amino acids. CDR1 and CDR2 (germline): LNHDA, SQIVND (reference sequence). Written as DNA, the CDR3 is TGTGCCAGTAGTCCGGGAGCAATAGGCTTAGCCAAAAACATTCAGTACTTC. Its protein product is CASSPGAIGLAKNIQYF. The full variable domain, with the rest looked up from reference TRBV19 and TRBJ2-4, is DGGITQSPKYLFRKEGQNVTLSCEQNLNHDAMYWYRQDPGQGLRLIYYSQIVNDFQKGDIAEGYSVSREKKESFPLTVTSAQKNPTAFYLCASSPGAIGLAKNIQYFGAGTRLSVL.

The gene calls are TRBV6-4 and TRBJ1-1; no firm D call. Germline V gives CDR1 MRHNA, CDR2 SNTAGT. V was shortened by 6 bases and J by 6 bases, with 11 bases between the two germline ends. This CDR3 spans 12 amino acids. The CDR3 nucleotides are TGTGCCAGCAGCTTCGACTCACCTGAAGCTTTCTTT. Translating gives CASSFDSPEAFF.

The gene calls are TRBV28 and TRBJ2-5, with D possibly TRBD1 on 6 matching bases. This CDR3 has 13 amino acids. The V and J ends lost 8 bases and 3 bases respectively, with 13 bases between them. Germline loops: CDR1 MDHEN, CDR2 SYDVKM. The CDR3, as DNA: TGTGCCAGCGTAAAACAGGGAAAAGAGACCCAGTACTTC. Protein product: CASVKQGKETQYF.

This clone occurred a few times. The rearrangement links TRBV27 to TRBJ2-7; 9 bases line up with TRBD1. Germline V lookup: CDR1 MNHEY, CDR2 SMNVEV (reference sequence). The CDR3 is made up of 16 amino acids. V lost 4 bases and J lost 6; bases outside the gene matches: 13. CDR3 region: CASSSGTGTKGPEQYF. The CDR3 DNA sequence: TGTGCCAGCAGTTCCGGGACAGGGACAAAAGGCCCCGAGCAGTACTTC.